Listed below are T cell receptor beta chains from one sample, sequenced in a study of control samples from healthy donors and cancer patients. TCRdb keeps only in-frame clones here, not all; method: immunoSEQ multiplex PCR. The table lists 110,000 or so clones, roughly 89% of them singletons. What was sequenced was blood. These receptors came from a woman aged 50 to 60 in good health. CDR3s include the opening cysteine and the closing phenylalanine or tryptophan. D genes are given only for firm matches. Only some rows state a clone size, as once, few, many or a class for expanded clones.

j_gene: TRBJ1-2
v_gene: TRBV18
abundance: NA
d_gene: NA
CDR3nt: TGTGCCAGCTCACCAGACAGTAACTATGGCTACACCTTC
CDR3aa: CASSPDSNYGYTF

j_gene: TRBJ2-7
v_gene: TRBV27
abundance: once
d_gene: TRBD1
CDR3nt: TGTGCCAGCAGTTTATTGGGACAGGCTTACGAGCAGTACTTC
CDR3aa: CASSLLGQAYEQYF

j_gene: TRBJ1-1
v_gene: TRBV15
abundance: few
d_gene: TRBD1
CDR3nt: TGTGCCACCAGCAGAGATCTGATGGACAGGGCAGCTGAAGCTTTCTTT
CDR3aa: CATSRDLMDRAAEAFF

j_gene: TRBJ1-5
v_gene: TRBV7-9
abundance: NA
d_gene: NA
CDR3nt: TGTGCCAGCAGCTTAGGAGGGGATCAGCCCCAGCATTTT
CDR3aa: CASSLGGDQPQHF

j_gene: TRBJ1-3
v_gene: TRBV5-5
abundance: once
d_gene: TRBD1
CDR3nt: TGTGCCAGCGGAGCCGGGACAGGGCTCGTCGGAAACACCATATATTTT
CDR3aa: CASGAGTGLVGNTIYF

j_gene: TRBJ1-1
v_gene: TRBV29-1
abundance: NA
d_gene: NA
CDR3nt: TGCAGCGTTGAAGATCGAGGGCTACCGGGGGCTTTCTTT
CDR3aa: CSVEDRGLPGAFF

j_gene: TRBJ2-7
v_gene: TRBV9
abundance: once
d_gene: TRBD1
CDR3nt: TGTGCCAGCAGCGGAGCCGGGACAGGGGACCTCTACGAGCAGTACTTC
CDR3aa: CASSGAGTGDLYEQYF

j_gene: TRBJ1-6
v_gene: TRBV27
abundance: NA
d_gene: NA
CDR3nt: TGTGCCAGCACTCCTCTGGGATCGGGGTCACCCCTCCACTTT
CDR3aa: CASTPLGSGSPLHF

j_gene: TRBJ2-4
v_gene: TRBV12-3/TRBV12-4
abundance: NA
d_gene: NA
CDR3nt: TGTGCCTCCCTTCGCGGGGCCAAAAACATTCAGTACTTC
CDR3aa: CASLRGAKNIQYF

j_gene: TRBJ2-4
v_gene: TRBV9
abundance: once
d_gene: TRBD1
CDR3nt: TGTGCCAGCAGCGTAGGACAGGGGTGGGCCAAAAACATTCAGTACTTC
CDR3aa: CASSVGQGWAKNIQYF

j_gene: TRBJ1-6
v_gene: TRBV30
abundance: NA
d_gene: NA
CDR3nt: TGTGCCTGGAGTGTAGGCCAGGGTAGCTCACCCCTCCACTTT
CDR3aa: CAWSVGQGSSPLHF

j_gene: TRBJ2-3
v_gene: TRBV7-2
abundance: NA
d_gene: TRBD1
CDR3nt: TGTGCCAGCAGCCGGACAGGGGTTCTTTCTGCAGATACGCAGTATTTT
CDR3aa: CASSRTGVLSADTQYF

j_gene: TRBJ2-1
v_gene: TRBV29-1
abundance: NA
d_gene: NA
CDR3nt: TGCAGCGTTGAAACTCTGCGGGGGCAGTTCTTC
CDR3aa: CSVETLRGQFF

j_gene: TRBJ1-1
v_gene: TRBV5-4
abundance: NA
d_gene: NA
CDR3nt: TGTGCCAGCAGCTTGGTAGGGGCCCCTGAAGGCACTGAAGCTTTCTTT
CDR3aa: CASSLVGAPEGTEAFF

j_gene: TRBJ2-7
v_gene: TRBV29-1
abundance: NA
d_gene: NA
CDR3nt: TGCAGCGTTGAAGCGGGCTGGGGATACGAGCAGTACTTC
CDR3aa: CSVEAGWGYEQYF

j_gene: TRBJ2-5
v_gene: TRBV7-2
abundance: NA
d_gene: NA
CDR3nt: TGTGCCAGCCGGCTTAGCGGCCAAGAGACCCAGTACTTC
CDR3aa: CASRLSGQETQYF

j_gene: TRBJ1-2
v_gene: TRBV19
abundance: NA
d_gene: NA
CDR3nt: TGTGCCAGTAGTAATCAGGGGAGGCGTGGCTACACCTTC
CDR3aa: CASSNQGRRGYTF

j_gene: TRBJ1-6
v_gene: TRBV2
abundance: NA
d_gene: NA
CDR3nt: TGTGCCAGCAGTGACCGAGGCGTTAATTCACCCCTCCACTTT
CDR3aa: CASSDRGVNSPLHF

j_gene: TRBJ2-5
v_gene: TRBV7-3
abundance: NA
d_gene: NA
CDR3nt: TGTGCCAGCAGCTTCGGACAGAAAGAGACCCAGTACTTC
CDR3aa: CASSFGQKETQYF

j_gene: TRBJ2-3
v_gene: TRBV7-8
abundance: few
d_gene: NA
CDR3nt: TGTGCCAGCAGCCCCCCGGGCAAGGGAACGCAGTATTTT
CDR3aa: CASSPPGKGTQYF

j_gene: TRBJ2-7
v_gene: TRBV30
abundance: NA
d_gene: TRBD1
CDR3nt: TGTGCCCTTCAGACAGGGAAAACCTACGAGCAGTACTTC
CDR3aa: CALQTGKTYEQYF

j_gene: TRBJ2-3
v_gene: TRBV15
abundance: NA
d_gene: NA
CDR3nt: TGTGCCACCAGCAGAGTGGGAGCAAGGACAGATACGCAGTATTTT
CDR3aa: CATSRVGARTDTQYF

j_gene: TRBJ1-4
v_gene: TRBV16
abundance: NA
d_gene: NA
CDR3nt: TGTGCCAGCAGCCTCGACGGGGGAGGTGGAAAACTGTTTTTT
CDR3aa: CASSLDGGGGKLFF

j_gene: TRBJ2-7
v_gene: TRBV19
abundance: few
d_gene: NA
CDR3nt: TGTGCCAGTCGGACCCAGTTTGGCTCCTACGAGCAGTACTTC
CDR3aa: CASRTQFGSYEQYF

j_gene: TRBJ1-1
v_gene: TRBV7-3
abundance: NA
d_gene: NA
CDR3nt: TGTGCCAGCAGCTTATCGGGATGGAACACTGAAGCTTTCTTT
CDR3aa: CASSLSGWNTEAFF

j_gene: TRBJ1-6
v_gene: TRBV7-3
abundance: few
d_gene: NA
CDR3nt: TGTGCCAGCGGGCGGGCAGGGAGCTCACCCCTCCACTTT
CDR3aa: CASGRAGSSPLHF

j_gene: TRBJ2-7
v_gene: TRBV18
abundance: NA
d_gene: TRBD2
CDR3nt: TGTGCCAGCTCACCGGGGACTAGCGGGCGGTACGAGCAGTACTTC
CDR3aa: CASSPGTSGRYEQYF

j_gene: TRBJ1-1
v_gene: TRBV27
abundance: NA
d_gene: NA
CDR3nt: TGTGCCAGCAGTTTCGTCGGTCGGGGTTTGACTGAAGCTTTCTTT
CDR3aa: CASSFVGRGLTEAFF

j_gene: TRBJ1-1
v_gene: TRBV12-5
abundance: few
d_gene: NA
CDR3nt: TGTGCTAGTGGTCCGCGGGCGGATGTAGGGGACACTGAAGCTTTCTTT
CDR3aa: CASGPRADVGDTEAFF

j_gene: TRBJ1-2
v_gene: TRBV12-3/TRBV12-4
abundance: NA
d_gene: NA
CDR3nt: TGTGCCAGCAGTTTGGCAGGGCCCTATGGCTACACCTTC
CDR3aa: CASSLAGPYGYTF

j_gene: TRBJ1-2
v_gene: TRBV11-2
abundance: NA
d_gene: NA
CDR3nt: TGTGCCAGCAGCTTTGGGGGGCAGGGATTCAAAACCTTC
CDR3aa: CASSFGGQGFKTF

j_gene: TRBJ1-5
v_gene: TRBV7-8
abundance: NA
d_gene: NA
CDR3nt: TGTGCCAGCAGCAATAGCGGGGGTAGCAATCAGCCCCAGCATTTT
CDR3aa: CASSNSGGSNQPQHF

j_gene: TRBJ2-2
v_gene: TRBV19
abundance: NA
d_gene: TRBD1
CDR3nt: TGTGCCAGTCTACCGGGACAGGGTAGCGCGTTCGCGAACACCGGGGAGCTGTTTTTT
CDR3aa: CASLPGQGSAFANTGELFF

j_gene: TRBJ2-7
v_gene: TRBV19
abundance: NA
d_gene: TRBD1
CDR3nt: TGTGCCAGTAGTCCCTTGGACAGGGCTGAGCAGTACTTC
CDR3aa: CASSPLDRAEQYF

j_gene: TRBJ2-3
v_gene: TRBV7-7
abundance: few
d_gene: NA
CDR3nt: TGTGCCAGCAGCTTAGCTGAAGCAGATACGCAGTATTTT
CDR3aa: CASSLAEADTQYF

j_gene: TRBJ1-6
v_gene: TRBV6-6
abundance: NA
d_gene: NA
CDR3nt: TGTGCCAGCAGTTACAGGGCAGGGGACAATTCACCCCTCCACTTT
CDR3aa: CASSYRAGDNSPLHF

j_gene: TRBJ2-7
v_gene: TRBV19
abundance: few
d_gene: NA
CDR3nt: TGTGCCAGTAAAGGCAGGGGCTACGAGCAGTACTTC
CDR3aa: CASKGRGYEQYF

j_gene: TRBJ1-4
v_gene: TRBV28
abundance: NA
d_gene: NA
CDR3nt: TGTGCCAGCAGGGCGGACGAGTTGAAACTGTTTTTT
CDR3aa: CASRADELKLFF

j_gene: TRBJ1-1
v_gene: TRBV19
abundance: NA
d_gene: NA
CDR3nt: TGTGCCAGTAGTATAGACCCAACCGCATTGCGCACTGAAGCTTTCTTT
CDR3aa: CASSIDPTALRTEAFF

j_gene: TRBJ2-1
v_gene: TRBV7-8
abundance: NA
d_gene: NA
CDR3nt: TGTGCCAGCAGCTTAGTTAGGCAGGCCTACAATGAGCAGTTCTTC
CDR3aa: CASSLVRQAYNEQFF

j_gene: TRBJ2-4
v_gene: TRBV10-3
abundance: NA
d_gene: TRBD2
CDR3nt: TGTGCCATCAGTGAGTCCTCAAGCGGGGGAAACATTCAGTACTTC
CDR3aa: CAISESSSGGNIQYF

j_gene: TRBJ2-7
v_gene: TRBV5-4
abundance: NA
d_gene: NA
CDR3nt: TGTGCCAGCAGCTTGTGGGTGGGGGTCCCCCACGAGCAGTACTTC
CDR3aa: CASSLWVGVPHEQYF

j_gene: TRBJ1-1
v_gene: TRBV11-2
abundance: once
d_gene: TRBD1
CDR3nt: TGTGCCAGCAGCTCCCAGGGACAGGCTCGCACTGAAGCTTTCTTT
CDR3aa: CASSSQGQARTEAFF

j_gene: TRBJ1-3
v_gene: TRBV6-5
abundance: NA
d_gene: NA
CDR3nt: TGTGCCAGTTGGGAGAGACCGAACTCTGGAAACACCATATATTTT
CDR3aa: CASWERPNSGNTIYF

j_gene: TRBJ2-7
v_gene: TRBV10-1
abundance: NA
d_gene: TRBD1
CDR3nt: TGCGCCAGCAGTGAGTCGAAGGGGGCTGCCGAGCAGTACTTC
CDR3aa: CASSESKGAAEQYF

j_gene: TRBJ1-1
v_gene: TRBV9
abundance: NA
d_gene: NA
CDR3nt: TGTGCCAGCAGCCCAATCAGTAACACTGAAGCTTTCTTT
CDR3aa: CASSPISNTEAFF

j_gene: TRBJ1-5
v_gene: TRBV7-9
abundance: NA
d_gene: NA
CDR3nt: TGTGCCAGCAGCTTATGGGGTGACAATCAGCCCCAGCATTTT
CDR3aa: CASSLWGDNQPQHF

j_gene: TRBJ2-2
v_gene: TRBV6-1
abundance: NA
d_gene: NA
CDR3nt: TGTGCCAGCAGTGATCCCGGGGAGCTGTTTTTT
CDR3aa: CASSDPGELFF

j_gene: TRBJ1-1
v_gene: TRBV7-9
abundance: NA
d_gene: NA
CDR3nt: TGTGCCTCACAAGGGCAGAGCATGAACACTGAAGCTTTCTTT
CDR3aa: CASQGQSMNTEAFF

j_gene: TRBJ1-1
v_gene: TRBV4-3
abundance: NA
d_gene: NA
CDR3nt: TGCGCCAGCAGCCAGGAAGGACACAGGGACACTGAAGCTTTCTTT
CDR3aa: CASSQEGHRDTEAFF

j_gene: TRBJ2-7
v_gene: TRBV7-9
abundance: few
d_gene: NA
CDR3nt: TGTGCCAGCAGCTTAGGGTGGGGAGACTCCTACGAGCAGTACTTC
CDR3aa: CASSLGWGDSYEQYF

j_gene: TRBJ2-7
v_gene: TRBV7-2
abundance: NA
d_gene: NA
CDR3nt: TGTGCCAGCAGCTTCAGGCGGGACGGAGGCGAGCAGTACTTC
CDR3aa: CASSFRRDGGEQYF

j_gene: TRBJ2-5
v_gene: TRBV3-1/TRBV3-2
abundance: once
d_gene: NA
CDR3nt: TGTGCCAGCAGCCAGGGCTGGGGGGGCCGGGAGACCCAGTACTTC
CDR3aa: CASSQGWGGRETQYF

j_gene: TRBJ2-5
v_gene: TRBV6-5
abundance: once
d_gene: TRBD2
CDR3nt: TGTGCCAGCAGACCGGGACTAGTGGAAGAGACCCAGTACTTC
CDR3aa: CASRPGLVEETQYF

j_gene: TRBJ1-4
v_gene: TRBV7-8
abundance: NA
d_gene: NA
CDR3nt: TGTGCCAGCGGCCCTCGGGCCCGTAGTGAAAAACTGTTTTTT
CDR3aa: CASGPRARSEKLFF

j_gene: TRBJ2-2
v_gene: TRBV7-2
abundance: NA
d_gene: TRBD2
CDR3nt: TGTGCCAGCAGCCGGACTAGCGTGAACACCGGGGAGCTGTTTTTT
CDR3aa: CASSRTSVNTGELFF

j_gene: TRBJ2-1
v_gene: TRBV19
abundance: NA
d_gene: NA
CDR3nt: TGTGCCAGTAGTTACGGGGGCAGCTCCTACAATGAGCAGTTCTTC
CDR3aa: CASSYGGSSYNEQFF

j_gene: TRBJ2-3
v_gene: TRBV7-3
abundance: NA
d_gene: TRBD2
CDR3nt: TGTGCCAACAGCTTAACCCCTAGCGGGGGGGCAGATACGCAGTATTTT
CDR3aa: CANSLTPSGGADTQYF

j_gene: TRBJ2-1
v_gene: TRBV6-5
abundance: once
d_gene: TRBD2
CDR3nt: TGTGCCAGCAGTTTTTACGCTGAGCGGGGGTGGGGGGAGCAGTTCTTC
CDR3aa: CASSFYAERGWGEQFF

j_gene: TRBJ1-1
v_gene: TRBV9
abundance: NA
d_gene: TRBD1
CDR3nt: TGTGCCAGCAGCGTTCCAGACAGGGGTTCGGTGGCTTTCTTT
CDR3aa: CASSVPDRGSVAFF